Below are 25 T cell receptor beta chains sequenced from a single sample in a study of blood T cell repertoires in COVID-19. The assay was immunoSEQ multiplex PCR, and TCRdb's table has in-frame clones only and misses some. The sample lists about 190,000 clones; around nine tenths were seen once. The specimen sequenced was peripheral blood. The receptor source for this set is a man aged 25 to 40 with acute or convalescent COVID-19.

V is TRBV28 and J is TRBJ1-5; 8 bases agree with TRBD1. After removal of 8 bases from V and 7 bases from J, the junction contained 10 bases not matched to a gene. CDR3 size: 14 residues. The germline V gene encodes CDR1 MDHEN and CDR2 SYDVKM. DNA of the CDR3: TGTGCCAGCTGGTCTCAGGGGGCTCACCAGCCCCAGCATTTT. It codes for CASWSQGAHQPQHF.

The rearrangement links TRBV2 to TRBJ1-4; D gene ambiguous. This CDR3 is 15 amino acids long. Trimming took off 2 bases at V and 2 bases at J, with 9 bases between the two ends. Germline V gene lookup returns CDR1 SNHLY and CDR2 FYNNEI. CDR3 in amino acids: CASSEFWATNEKLFF. The CDR3 DNA sequence: TGTGCCAGCAGTGAATTTTGGGCCACTAATGAAAAACTGTTTTTT.

J is TRBJ1-5 and V is TRBV10-3, with no clear D. Germline CDR1 and CDR2: ENHRY and SYGVKD. V was pared by 3 bases and J by 6 bases, with 9 bases between. This CDR3 is 13 amino acids long. DNA of the CDR3: TGTGCCATCAGTGAACAACCCGTTCAGCCCCAGCATTTT. Residues: CAISEQPVQPQHF.

The gene calls are TRBV9 and TRBJ1-4; D may be TRBD1 (5 bases). The V gene's germline CDR1 is SGDLS and CDR2 YYNGEE. The CDR3 is 14 residues long. The ends were cut back, 3 bases at V and 11 bases at J, with 17 bases in the middle. The CDR3 DNA follows: TGTGCCAGCAGCGCTGGGGGGGACTTAGGGAAACTGTTTTTT. Translated, it gives CASSAGGDLGKLFF.

This clone is a singleton in its sample. The chain uses TRBV5-1 and TRBJ1-2, with D hard to call. The CDR3 sequence is 11 residues long. Germline V gives CDR1 SGHRS, CDR2 YFSETQ. V lost 0 bases and J 8 bases, leaving 5 bases between the germline ends. The DNA for the CDR3 is TGCGCCAGCAGCTTGGCGGAGGGCTACACCTTC. Translating it yields CASSLAEGYTF. Using reference TRBV5-1 and TRBJ1-2 for the parts outside the CDR3, the full variable domain is KAGVTQTPRYLIKTRGQQVTLSCSPISGHRSVSWYQQTPGQGLQFLFEYFSETQRNKGNFPGRFSGRQFSNSRSEMNVSTLELGDSALYLCASSLAEGYTFGSGTRLTVV.

Only a few counts were recorded for this clone. This specimen includes other DNA sequences encoding the same CDR3. The chain has TRBV6-5 and TRBJ2-7, with D maybe TRBD2 (5 bases). The CDR3 totals 14 residues. The germline V gene has CDR1 MNHEY and CDR2 SVGAGI. V dropped 3 bases and J dropped 1 base, with 10 bases sitting between them. This CDR3 reads CASSYSSGSYEQYF. CDR3 sequence (DNA): TGTGCCAGCAGTTATTCCAGCGGATCCTACGAGCAGTACTTC.

For this clone: The junction departs from the called germline gene at one end, perhaps through a read error. The chain has TRBV27 and TRBJ2-7; a weak D match, TRBD1 (5 bases). This CDR3 region has 16 residues. The germline gives CDR1 MNHEY, CDR2 SMNVEV (reference sequence). The CDR3 nucleotides read TGTGCCGGCAGTTTATCGAGACAGAGGATACGGGACGAGCAGTACTTC. Its translation is CAGSLSRQRIRDEQYF.

CDR3: CASSLPGQGGAEAFF. CDR3 DNA: TGCGCCAGCAGCCTACCGGGACAGGGGGGTGCTGAAGCTTTCTTT. The V call is TRBV4-1, the J call TRBJ1-1, with TRBD1 matching 11 bases. The V and J ends lost 4 bases and 6 bases, in that order; junction bases with no gene match: 7. This CDR3 has 15 residues. CDR1 is MGHRA, CDR2 YSYEKL, per germline.

The rearrangement uses TRBV7-2 and TRBJ2-5; 7 positions agree with TRBD1. The CDR3 runs 13 residues. The germline gives CDR1 SGHTA, CDR2 FQGNSA. V shed 5 bases and J 6 bases; nucleotides not matched to a gene: 6. The DNA for the CDR3 is TGTGCCAGCAGCACTTGGGACAGCAAGACCCAGTACTTC. Translating it yields CASSTWDSKTQYF. The whole variable domain, remainder taken from reference TRBV7-2 and TRBJ2-5, is GAGVSQSPSNKVTEKGKDVELRCDPISGHTALYWYRQSLGQGLEFLIYFQGNSAPDKSGLPSDRFSAERTGGSVSTLTIQRTQQEDSAVYLCASSTWDSKTQYFGPGTRLLVL.

The CDR3 loop is CASSLGQMNTEAFF. The CDR3 bases are TGCGCCAGCAGCTTGGGACAGATGAACACTGAAGCTTTCTTT. The chain is built from TRBV5-1 and TRBJ1-1, with D possibly TRBD1 on 5 matching bases. V was cut by 0 bases and J by 0 bases, with 6 bases left in between. This CDR3 contains 14 residues. The V gene's germline CDR1 is SGHRS and CDR2 YFSETQ.

This clone was counted between two and nine times. V gene TRBV10-2 combines with J gene TRBJ1-1; D unresolved. Trimming cost V 6 bases and J 6 bases, with 11 bases left between them. This CDR3 has 12 amino acids. Looked up from germline, CDR1 is WSHSY and CDR2 is SAAADI. Here the CDR3 DNA reads TGCGCCAGCAGATCAACAACCCCTGAAGCTTTCTTT. This translates into CASRSTTPEAFF.

CDR3 protein: CASGLAGGLNTGELFF. In nucleotides, the CDR3 is TGCGCCAGCGGACTAGCGGGGGGCCTTAACACCGGGGAGCTGTTTTTT. The genes are TRBV10-2 and TRBJ2-2; 14 nucleotides align to TRBD2. Germline V gene data show CDR1 as WSHSY and CDR2 as SAAADI. CDR3 length equals 16 residues. V lost 8 bases to trimming and J lost 2 bases; unmatched junction nucleotides: 4.

The V gene is TRBV28, the J gene TRBJ1-4; D gene uncertain. Trimming took 4 bases from V and 8 from J, leaving 11 bases between them. The CDR3 totals 13 residues. Germline lookup yields CDR1 MDHEN and CDR2 SYDVKM. CDR3 protein: CASSSTATEKLFF. In DNA, the CDR3 is TGTGCCAGCAGTTCCACAGCTACCGAAAAACTGTTTTTT.

This chain joins TRBV30 and TRBJ1-4, with D maybe TRBD1 (6 bases). V lost 0 bases, J lost 10 bases, and 6 bases lay in between. Germline V gene lookup returns CDR1 GTSNPN and CDR2 SVGIG (reference sequence). The CDR3 length is 11 residues. This chain's CDR3 is CAWSVGGKLFF. The CDR3 DNA is TGTGCCTGGAGTGTAGGGGGAAAACTGTTTTTT.

The V call is TRBV5-1, the J call TRBJ2-5, with TRBD2 matching over 11 bases. Germline CDR1 is SGHRS and CDR2 is YFSETQ. Trimming removed 0 bases from V and 6 bases from J; junction bases left unmatched: 4. CDR3 length equals 15 residues. The CDR3, as DNA: TGCGCCAGCAGCTTGGAGGCTAGCGGGGGGAAGACCCAGTACTTC. Its protein product is CASSLEASGGKTQYF.

The V and J genes are TRBV21-1 and TRBJ2-1; TRBD2, the table's D call, lacks a check against the DNA. TRBV21-1 is assigned pseudogene status. The CDR3 loop spans 16 amino acids. The CDR3 region is CASSPLGGSEINEQFF. The CDR3 DNA reads as TGTGCCAGCAGCCCGCTGGGGGGGTCCGAGATAAATGAGCAGTTCTTC.

This clone was found a few times. This sequence joins TRBV5-1 and TRBJ1-4, with D possibly TRBD1 on 5 matching bases. Germline CDR1 reads SGHRS; CDR2 reads YFSETQ. This CDR3 has 14 amino acids. The V gene lost 6 bases and the J gene lost 10 bases, with 19 bases spanning the gap. The chain's CDR3 is CASKFEAGVGKLFF. The CDR3 DNA reads TGCGCCAGCAAATTCGAGGCGGGGGTTGGAAAACTGTTTTTT.

The rearrangement joins TRBV5-4 to TRBJ1-1, with D unresolved. The V gene lost 7 bases and the J gene lost 3 bases, with 19 bases spanning the gap. The CDR3 has 15 residues. Germline loops: CDR1 SGHNT, CDR2 YYREEE (reference sequence). CDR3 region: CASGGGGRVDTEAFF. The CDR3 DNA is TGTGCCAGCGGTGGAGGAGGGAGAGTGGACACTGAAGCTTTCTTT.

The V and J genes are TRBV5-4 and TRBJ2-1, with no clear D. This CDR3 spans 16 amino acids. V lost 3 bases and J 4 bases, leaving 17 bases between the germline ends. The V gene's germline CDR1 is SGHNT and CDR2 YYREEE (reference sequence). CDR3 in DNA: TGTGCCAGCAGCTCCGCAGGTCCCAACCCTTACAATGAGCAGTTCTTC. Protein product: CASSSAGPNPYNEQFF.

The J gene is TRBJ1-5, the V gene TRBV6-6; 9 bases line up with TRBD1. With V trimmed by 7 bases and J by 7 bases, 11 bases remained unmatched. CDR1 and CDR2 (germline): MNHNY, SVGAGI (reference sequence). The CDR3 has 15 amino acids. In nucleotides, the CDR3 is TGTGCCAGCATATCTAGACAGGGGGGACGGCAGCCCCAGCATTTT. Translated: CASISRQGGRQPQHF.

The chain recombines TRBV12-3 or TRBV12-4 with TRBJ1-2; 7 nucleotides align to TRBD1. This CDR3 is built from 13 residues. The trim removed 5 bases at V and 4 bases at J, leaving 4 bases unmatched. CDR3 sequence: CASSAYRGYGYTF. CDR3 sequence (DNA): TGTGCCAGCAGTGCTTACAGGGGCTATGGCTACACCTTC.

J is TRBJ1-6 and V is TRBV9; tentatively, D is TRBD1 (6 bases). V shed 6 bases and J shed 2 bases, with 12 bases lying between them. The CDR3 sequence is 15 residues long. Germline CDR1 SGDLS, CDR2 YYNGEE. In DNA form, the CDR3 reads TGTGCCAGCAACCTCAGGGGAGCCTATAATTCACCCCTCCACTTT. Translating it yields CASNLRGAYNSPLHF.

The rearrangement joins TRBV5-8 to TRBJ2-2; a possible D gene is TRBD2 (5 bases). The CDR3 runs 17 residues. Germline-derived CDR1 and CDR2 are SGHTS and YDEGEE. The V end was cut by 8 bases, the J end by 0 bases, with 20 bases between. The CDR3: CARSGRANLANTGELFF. The CDR3 bases are TGTGCCAGATCTGGGAGAGCTAATCTCGCGAACACCGGGGAGCTGTTTTTT.

The genes are TRBV30 and TRBJ2-5; no clear D gene. The V end lost 0 bases, the J end lost 5 bases, and 4 bases lay between the germline ends. Germline loops: CDR1 GTSNPN, CDR2 SVGIG (reference sequence). The CDR3 is made up of 11 amino acids. This CDR3 is CAWSVQETQYF. The CDR3 bases are TGTGCCTGGAGTGTACAGGAGACCCAGTACTTC.

This clone has only a few counts. The rearrangement uses TRBV5-1 and TRBJ1-2; unclear D gene. Germline lookup yields CDR1 SGHRS and CDR2 YFSETQ. This CDR3 region has 15 residues. Trimming cost V 5 bases and J 2 bases, with 16 bases left between them. The chain's CDR3 is CASSSGVLQNYGYTF. The CDR3, as DNA: TGCGCCAGCAGTTCGGGAGTACTGCAGAACTATGGCTACACCTTC.